This T cell receptor (beta chain) is drawn from a study of blood T cells in healthy people across ages. About 10 milliliters of peripheral blood were drawn from each donor into EDTA-treated tubes. This CDR3 has 14 residues. The V end lost 3 bases, the J end lost 3 bases, and 11 bases lay between the germline ends. The authors ran a second PCR of roughly 6 to 12 cycles using a sample-barcoded 5' primer and a J-beta primer mix. TCRdb called the 5' RACE reads again in MiXCR, with one record for every CDR3 protein. The data contain 600,000 to 850,000 distinct CDR3 sequences, around 46% of them seen just once; the ten biggest clones take up around 20%. Concerning this clonotype: As yet, its antigen is unknown.

Whole-study results and caveats: Fewer expanded clones and more diversity marked long-lived versus aged donors. PBMCs went unsorted, and a conclusive naive versus antigen-experienced comparison was therefore prevented.

The sequenced sample was blood. The gene calls are TRBV12-3 or TRBV12-4 and TRBJ1-2; no reliable D call. The TCR was taken from a woman aged 60 to 75 in good health. For the CDR3, the DNA is TGTGCCAGCAGTTTTGGGGAGGCGGACTATGGCTACACCTTC. Protein product: CASSFGEADYGYTF.